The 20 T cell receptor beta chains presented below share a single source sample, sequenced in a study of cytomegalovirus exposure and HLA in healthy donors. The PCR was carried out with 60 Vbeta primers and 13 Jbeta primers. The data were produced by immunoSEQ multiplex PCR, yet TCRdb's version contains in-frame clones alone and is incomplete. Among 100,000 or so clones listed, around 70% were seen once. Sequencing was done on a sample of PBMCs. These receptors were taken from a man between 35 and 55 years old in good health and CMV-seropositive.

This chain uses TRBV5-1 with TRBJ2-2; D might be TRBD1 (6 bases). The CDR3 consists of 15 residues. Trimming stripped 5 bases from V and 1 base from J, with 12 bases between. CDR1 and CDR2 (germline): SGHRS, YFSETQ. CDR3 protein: CASRDSGRNTGELFF. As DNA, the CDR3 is TGCGCCAGCAGGGACAGCGGTCGGAACACCGGGGAGCTGTTTTTT.

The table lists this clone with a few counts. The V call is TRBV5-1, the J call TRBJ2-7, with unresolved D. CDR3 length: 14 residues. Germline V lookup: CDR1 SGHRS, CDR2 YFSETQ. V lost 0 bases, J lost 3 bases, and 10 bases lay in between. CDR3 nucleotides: TGCGCCAGCAGCTTGGTGGGCCCAGACTACGAGCAGTACTTC. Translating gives CASSLVGPDYEQYF.

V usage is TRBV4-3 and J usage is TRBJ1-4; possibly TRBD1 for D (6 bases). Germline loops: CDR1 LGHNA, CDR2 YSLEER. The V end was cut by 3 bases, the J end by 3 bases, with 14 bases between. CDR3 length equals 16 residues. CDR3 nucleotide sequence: TGCGCCAGCAGCCACCCGGGGGGCCGGGCTAATGAAAAACTGTTTTTT. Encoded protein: CASSHPGGRANEKLFF.

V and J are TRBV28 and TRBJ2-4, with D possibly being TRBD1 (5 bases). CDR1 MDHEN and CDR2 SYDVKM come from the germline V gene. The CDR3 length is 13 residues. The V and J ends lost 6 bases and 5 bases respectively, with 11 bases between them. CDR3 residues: CASRSRVENIQYF. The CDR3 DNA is TGTGCCAGCAGGTCCAGGGTTGAAAACATTCAGTACTTC.

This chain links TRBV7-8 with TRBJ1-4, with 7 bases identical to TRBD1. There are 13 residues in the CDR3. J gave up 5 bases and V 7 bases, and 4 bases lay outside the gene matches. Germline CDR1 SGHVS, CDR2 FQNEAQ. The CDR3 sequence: CASTGGINEKLFF. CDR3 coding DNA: TGTGCCAGCACAGGGGGGATAAATGAAAAACTGTTTTTT.

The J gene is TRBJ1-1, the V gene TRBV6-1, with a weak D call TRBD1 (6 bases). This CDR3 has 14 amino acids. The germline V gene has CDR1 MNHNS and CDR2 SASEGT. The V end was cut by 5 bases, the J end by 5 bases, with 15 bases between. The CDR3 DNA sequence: TGTGCCAGCAGTCTCCAACAGGGCGGGACTGAAGCTTTCTTT. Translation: CASSLQQGGTEAFF.

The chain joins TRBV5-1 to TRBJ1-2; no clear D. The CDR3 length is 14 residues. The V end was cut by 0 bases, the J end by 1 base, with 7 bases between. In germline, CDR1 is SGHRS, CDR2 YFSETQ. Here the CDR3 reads CASSLDSFNYGYTF. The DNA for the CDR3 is TGCGCCAGCAGCTTGGACAGCTTTAACTATGGCTACACCTTC.

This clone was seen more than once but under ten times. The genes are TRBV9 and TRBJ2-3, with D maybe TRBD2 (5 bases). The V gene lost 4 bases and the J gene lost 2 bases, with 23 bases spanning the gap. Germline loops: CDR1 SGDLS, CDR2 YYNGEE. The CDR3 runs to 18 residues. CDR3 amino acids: CASSPFHGSAFSTDTQYF. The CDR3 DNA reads TGTGCCAGCAGCCCGTTTCATGGTAGCGCCTTCTCCACAGATACGCAGTATTTT.

The CDR3 DNA reads as TGTGCCAGCAGCTCCCTTTATAGCAATCAGCCCCAGCATTTT. Translated: CASSSLYSNQPQHF. J is TRBJ1-5 and V is TRBV7-2, with D uncertain. Germline-derived CDR1 and CDR2 are SGHTA and FQGNSA. CDR3 length: 14 residues. Trimming shortened V by 4 bases and J by 0 bases, and 7 bases separated the two germline ends.

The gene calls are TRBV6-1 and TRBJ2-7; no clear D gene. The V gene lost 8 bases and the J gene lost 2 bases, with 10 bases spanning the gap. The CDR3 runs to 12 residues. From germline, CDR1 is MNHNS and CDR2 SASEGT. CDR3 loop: CASEERPYEQYV. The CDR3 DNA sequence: TGTGCCAGCGAGGAGAGGCCCTACGAGCAGTACGTC.

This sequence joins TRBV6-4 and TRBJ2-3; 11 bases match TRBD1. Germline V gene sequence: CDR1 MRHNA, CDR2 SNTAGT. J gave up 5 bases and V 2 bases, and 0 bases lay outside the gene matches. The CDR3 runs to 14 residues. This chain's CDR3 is CASSDGTGGDTQYF. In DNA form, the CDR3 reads TGTGCCAGCAGTGACGGGACAGGGGGAGATACGCAGTATTTT.

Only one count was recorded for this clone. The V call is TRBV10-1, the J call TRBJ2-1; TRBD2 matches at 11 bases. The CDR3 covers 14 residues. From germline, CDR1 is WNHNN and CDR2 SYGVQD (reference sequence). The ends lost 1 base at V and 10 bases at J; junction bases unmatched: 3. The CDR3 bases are TGCGCCAGCAGTGAGTGGGGACTAGCGGAAGAGCAGTTCTTC. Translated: CASSEWGLAEEQFF.

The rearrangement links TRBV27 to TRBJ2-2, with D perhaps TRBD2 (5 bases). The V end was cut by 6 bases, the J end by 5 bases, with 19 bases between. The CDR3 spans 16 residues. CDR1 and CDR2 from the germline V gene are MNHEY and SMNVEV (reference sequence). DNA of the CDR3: TGTGCCAGCAGCCACCGCACCGGGGTCGTAACCGGGGAGCTGTTTTTT. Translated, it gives CASSHRTGVVTGELFF.

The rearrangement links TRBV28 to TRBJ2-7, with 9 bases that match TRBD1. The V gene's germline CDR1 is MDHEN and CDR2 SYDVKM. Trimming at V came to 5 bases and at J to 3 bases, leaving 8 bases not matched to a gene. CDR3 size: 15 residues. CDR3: CASSDGTGRGYEQYF. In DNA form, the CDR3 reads TGTGCCAGCAGTGACGGGACAGGGCGCGGCTACGAGCAGTACTTC.

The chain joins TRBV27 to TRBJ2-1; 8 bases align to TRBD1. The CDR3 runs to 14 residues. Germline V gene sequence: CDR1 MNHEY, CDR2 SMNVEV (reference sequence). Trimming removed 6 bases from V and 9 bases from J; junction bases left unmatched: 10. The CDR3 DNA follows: TGTGCCAGCAGCCAAGGACAGGGTGAAGGTGAGCAGTTCTTC. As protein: CASSQGQGEGEQFF.

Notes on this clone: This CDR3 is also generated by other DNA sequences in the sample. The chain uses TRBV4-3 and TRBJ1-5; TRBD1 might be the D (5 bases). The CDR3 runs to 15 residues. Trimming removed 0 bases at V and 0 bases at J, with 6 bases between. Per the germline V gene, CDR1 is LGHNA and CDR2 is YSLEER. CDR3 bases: TGCGCCAGCAGCCAAGATAGGGGTAGCAATCAGCCCCAGCATTTT. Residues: CASSQDRGSNQPQHF.

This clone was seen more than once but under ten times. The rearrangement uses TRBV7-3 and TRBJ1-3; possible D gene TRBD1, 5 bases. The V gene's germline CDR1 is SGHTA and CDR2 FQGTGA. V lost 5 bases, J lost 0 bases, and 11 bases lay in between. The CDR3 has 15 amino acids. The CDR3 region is CASSPTGDSGNTIYF. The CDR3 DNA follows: TGTGCCAGCAGCCCCACGGGGGACTCTGGAAACACCATATATTTT.

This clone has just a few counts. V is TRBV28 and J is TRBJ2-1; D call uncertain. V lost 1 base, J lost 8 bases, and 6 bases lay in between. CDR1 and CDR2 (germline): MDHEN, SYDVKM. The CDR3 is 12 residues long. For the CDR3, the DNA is TGTGCCAGCAGTTTATTTGCGGATGAGCAGTTCTTC. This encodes CASSLFADEQFF.

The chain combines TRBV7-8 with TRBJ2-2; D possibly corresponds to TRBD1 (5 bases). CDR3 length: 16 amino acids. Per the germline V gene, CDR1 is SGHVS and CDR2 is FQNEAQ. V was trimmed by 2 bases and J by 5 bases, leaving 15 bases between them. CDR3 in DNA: TGTGCCAGCAGCTTAACAACCAATCCAGGGACCGGGGAGCTGTTTTTT. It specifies CASSLTTNPGTGELFF.

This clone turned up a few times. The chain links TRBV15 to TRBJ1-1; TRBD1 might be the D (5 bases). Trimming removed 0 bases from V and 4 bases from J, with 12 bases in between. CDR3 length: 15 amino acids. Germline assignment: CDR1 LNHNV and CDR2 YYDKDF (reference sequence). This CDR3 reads CATSRDPRGGTEAFF. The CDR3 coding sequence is TGTGCCACCAGCAGAGATCCAAGGGGAGGCACTGAAGCTTTCTTT.